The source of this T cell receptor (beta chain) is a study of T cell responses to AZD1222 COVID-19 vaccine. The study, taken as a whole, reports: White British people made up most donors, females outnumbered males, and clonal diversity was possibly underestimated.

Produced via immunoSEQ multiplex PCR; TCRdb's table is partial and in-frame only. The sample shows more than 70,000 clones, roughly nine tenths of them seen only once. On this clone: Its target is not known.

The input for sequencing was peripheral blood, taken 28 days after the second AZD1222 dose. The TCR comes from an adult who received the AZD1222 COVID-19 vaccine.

The CDR3 loop reads CASSPGQGRDGPQHF. The CDR3 bases are TGTGCCAGCTCACCGGGTCAGGGCCGAGATGGGCCCCAGCATTTT. The chain combines TRBV18 with TRBJ1-5, with D maybe TRBD1 (5 bases). From germline, CDR1 is KGHSH and CDR2 LQKENI. Trimming pared 3 bases from V and 9 bases from J, leaving 18 bases between. There are 15 residues in the CDR3.